This T cell receptor (beta chain) is drawn from a study of shared clonotypes between healthy human individuals. Study results and limitations: Some clonotypes were shared by all four sorted-subset donors, while others were not shared. The non-shared ones had lower generation probabilities than the shared ones.

The CDR3 totals 15 residues. The germline V gene has CDR1 SGDLS and CDR2 YYNGEE. Trimming cost V 4 bases and J 3 bases, with 14 bases left between them. Remarks on this clone: As yet, its antigen is unknown.

Per the original data handling: Filtering differed since immunoSEQ provided only junctions, with no quality scores. The protocol was immunoSEQ multiplex PCR, while the TCRdb copy is restricted to in-frame clones and leaves out a portion. Clonal size and the V and J genes are those of that table, whereas D and trimming came from the DNA. The data contain around 370,000 clones, around 96% of them singletons. HIV-negative, healthy adults without recent acute infections or vaccinations were the donors. Sample: memory CD8+ T cells sorted from blood. The subset was: CD45RO+ cells pooled with CCR7-negative TemRA cells. The source is a man aged 25 to 45 in good health. The chain recombines TRBV9 with TRBJ2-1; D is perhaps TRBD1 or TRBD2 (5 bases each). The CDR3 protein is CASSSYGGSYNEQFF. In DNA, the CDR3 is TGTGCCAGCAGCTCCTATGGGGGAAGCTACAATGAGCAGTTCTTC.